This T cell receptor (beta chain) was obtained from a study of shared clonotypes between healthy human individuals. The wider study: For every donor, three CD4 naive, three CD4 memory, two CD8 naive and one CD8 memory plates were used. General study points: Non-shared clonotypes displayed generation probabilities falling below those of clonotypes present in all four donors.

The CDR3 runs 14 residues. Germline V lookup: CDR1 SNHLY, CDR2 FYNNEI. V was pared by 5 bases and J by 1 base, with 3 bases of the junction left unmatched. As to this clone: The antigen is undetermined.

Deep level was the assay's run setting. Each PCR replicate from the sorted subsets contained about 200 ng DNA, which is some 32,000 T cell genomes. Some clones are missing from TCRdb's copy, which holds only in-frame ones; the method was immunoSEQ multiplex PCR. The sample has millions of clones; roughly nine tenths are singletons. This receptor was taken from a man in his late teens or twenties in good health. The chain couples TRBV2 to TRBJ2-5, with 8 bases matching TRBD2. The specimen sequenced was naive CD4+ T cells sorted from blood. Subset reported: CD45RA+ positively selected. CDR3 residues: CASSRGTSQETQYF. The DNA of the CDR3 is TGTGCCAGCAGTCGCGGGACTAGCCAAGAGACCCAGTACTTC.